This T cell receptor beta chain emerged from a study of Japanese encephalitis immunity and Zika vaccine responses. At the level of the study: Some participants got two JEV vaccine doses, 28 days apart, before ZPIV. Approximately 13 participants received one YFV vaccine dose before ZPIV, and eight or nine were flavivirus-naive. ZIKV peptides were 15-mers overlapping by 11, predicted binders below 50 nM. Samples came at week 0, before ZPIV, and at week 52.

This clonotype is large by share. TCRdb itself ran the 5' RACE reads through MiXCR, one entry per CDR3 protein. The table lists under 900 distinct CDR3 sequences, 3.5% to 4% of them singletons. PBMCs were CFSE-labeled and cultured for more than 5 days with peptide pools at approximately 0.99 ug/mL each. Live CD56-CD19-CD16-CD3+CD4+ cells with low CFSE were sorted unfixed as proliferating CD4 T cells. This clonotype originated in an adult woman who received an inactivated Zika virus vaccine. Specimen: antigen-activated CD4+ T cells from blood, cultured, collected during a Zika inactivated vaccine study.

CDR3 sequence (DNA): TGTGCCACCAGTCTGGGTAGGGGTGTCCCCGGGGAGCTGTTTTTT. Translating it yields CATSLGRGVPGELFF. The rearrangement links TRBV24-1 to TRBJ2-2; perhaps TRBD1 as D (5 bases). CDR1 KGHDR and CDR2 SFDVKD come from the germline V gene. Trimming stripped 6 bases from V and 6 bases from J, with 16 bases between. This CDR3 contains 15 residues.